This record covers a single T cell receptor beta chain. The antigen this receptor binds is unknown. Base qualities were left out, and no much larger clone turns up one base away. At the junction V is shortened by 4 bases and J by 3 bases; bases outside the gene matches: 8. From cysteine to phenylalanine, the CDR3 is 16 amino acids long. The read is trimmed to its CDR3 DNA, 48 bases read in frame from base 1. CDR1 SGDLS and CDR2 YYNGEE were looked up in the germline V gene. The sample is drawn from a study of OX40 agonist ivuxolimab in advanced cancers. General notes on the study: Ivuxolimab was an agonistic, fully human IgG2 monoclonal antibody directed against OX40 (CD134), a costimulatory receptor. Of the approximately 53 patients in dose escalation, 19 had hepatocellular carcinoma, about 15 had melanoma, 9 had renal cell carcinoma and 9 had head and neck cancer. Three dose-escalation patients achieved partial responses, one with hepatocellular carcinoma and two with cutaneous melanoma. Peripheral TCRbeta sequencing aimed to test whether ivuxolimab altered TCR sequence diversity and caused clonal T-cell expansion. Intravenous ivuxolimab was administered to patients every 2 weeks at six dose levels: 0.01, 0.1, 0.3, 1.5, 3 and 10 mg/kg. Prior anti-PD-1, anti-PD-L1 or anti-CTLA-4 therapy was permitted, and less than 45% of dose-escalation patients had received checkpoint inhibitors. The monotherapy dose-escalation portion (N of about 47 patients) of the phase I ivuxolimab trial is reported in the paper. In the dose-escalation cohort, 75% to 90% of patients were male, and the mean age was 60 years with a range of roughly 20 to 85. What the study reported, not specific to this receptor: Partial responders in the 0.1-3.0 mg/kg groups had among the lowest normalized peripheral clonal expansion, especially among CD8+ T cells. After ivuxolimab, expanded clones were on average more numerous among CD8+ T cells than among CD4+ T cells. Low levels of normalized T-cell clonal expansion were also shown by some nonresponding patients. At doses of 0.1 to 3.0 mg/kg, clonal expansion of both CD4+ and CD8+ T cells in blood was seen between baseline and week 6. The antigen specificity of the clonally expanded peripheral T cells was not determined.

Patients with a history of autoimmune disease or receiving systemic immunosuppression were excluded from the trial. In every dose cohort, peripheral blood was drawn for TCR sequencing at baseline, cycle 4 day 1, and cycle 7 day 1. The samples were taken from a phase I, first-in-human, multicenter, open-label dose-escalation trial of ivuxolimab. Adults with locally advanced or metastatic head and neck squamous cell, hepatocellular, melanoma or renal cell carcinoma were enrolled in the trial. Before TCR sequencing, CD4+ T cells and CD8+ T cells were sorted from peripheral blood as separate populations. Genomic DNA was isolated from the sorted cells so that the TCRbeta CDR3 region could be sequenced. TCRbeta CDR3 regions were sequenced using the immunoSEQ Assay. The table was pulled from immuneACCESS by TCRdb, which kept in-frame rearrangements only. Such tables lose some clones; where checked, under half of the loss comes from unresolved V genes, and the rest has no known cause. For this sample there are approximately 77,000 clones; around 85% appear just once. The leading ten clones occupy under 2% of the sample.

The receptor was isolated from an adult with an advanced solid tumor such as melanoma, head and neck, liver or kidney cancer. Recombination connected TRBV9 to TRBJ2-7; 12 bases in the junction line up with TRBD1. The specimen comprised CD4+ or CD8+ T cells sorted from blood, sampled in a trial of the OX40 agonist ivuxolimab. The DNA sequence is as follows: TGTGCCAGCAGCATAACCGGGACAGGGGGCATCTACGAGCAGTACTTC. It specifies CASSITGTGGIYEQYF.